This T cell receptor beta chain was identified during a study of T cells after posttransplantation cyclophosphamide. The CDR3 spans 15 residues. With 5 bases removed from V and 6 bases from J, the gap between germline ends came to 17 bases. The germline V gene encodes CDR1 SGHTA and CDR2 FQGNSA. Remarks on this clone: Its specificity is unknown.

Study results and limitations: TRB clonality was highly associated with recipient CMV seropositivity and reactivation. Donor-recipient repertoire similarity was low at 1-2 months, rising over year one. Tissue-infiltrating T cells from skin or gut overlapped little with blood T cells.

Sequencing used immunoSEQ multiplex PCR; TCRdb keeps in-frame clones, though not all of them. The sample yields tens of thousands of clones, without any singletons. The source is a woman aged 60-70 years in good health, CMV-negative, and a related stem cell transplant donor. The chain links TRBV7-2 to TRBJ1-5, with D possibly TRBD1 on 6 matching bases. The sample was PBMCs. In DNA form, the CDR3 reads TGTGCCAGCAGCACAAACAGGGTACCGGGTCAGCCCCAGCATTTT. Encoded protein: CASSTNRVPGQPQHF.